Below, 14 T cell receptor beta chains from the same sample are listed, as sequenced in a study of T cells of healthy individuals. Via MiXCR, TCRdb re-called the 5' RACE reads, giving one row per CDR3 protein. The data hold 35,000 to 45,000 distinct CDR3 sequences, with roughly 4.3% observed a single time. These TCRs come from a human donor in good health.

This clonotype was counted ten times or more. The V and J genes are TRBV4-1 and TRBJ2-7, with D maybe TRBD1 (5 bases). Germline V gives CDR1 MGHRA, CDR2 YSYEKL. Trimming removed 0 bases at V and 3 bases at J, with 15 bases between. This CDR3 has 16 amino acids. CDR3 bases: TGCGCCAGCAGCCAAGATTACAGGTCTATCCGCTACGAGCAGTACTTC. Translation: CASSQDYRSIRYEQYF.

This clonotype was seen repeatedly, ten times or more. The chain is built from TRBV2 and TRBJ2-2; D possibly corresponds to TRBD2 (6 bases). The CDR3 sequence is 16 residues long. V was shortened by 8 bases and J by 0 bases, with 16 bases between the two germline ends. Germline V lookup: CDR1 SNHLY, CDR2 FYNNEI. CDR3 region: CASSTRDASNTGELFF. CDR3 in DNA: TGTGCCAGCTCGACTAGGGACGCCTCGAACACCGGGGAGCTGTTTTTT.

V is TRBV5-1 and J is TRBJ2-7; 8 bases map to TRBD1. Germline V lookup: CDR1 SGHRS, CDR2 YFSETQ. V shed 0 bases, J shed 6 bases, and the junction held 5 bases outside the gene matches. This CDR3 is built from 14 residues. The CDR3 DNA follows: TGCGCCAGCAGCTTGGACTCGACAGGGGTCGAGCAGTACTTC. Its protein product is CASSLDSTGVEQYF. The variable domain in full, with the rest retrieved from reference TRBV5-1 and TRBJ2-7, is KAGVTQTPRYLIKTRGQQVTLSCSPISGHRSVSWYQQTPGQGLQFLFEYFSETQRNKGNFPGRFSGRQFSNSRSEMNVSTLELGDSALYLCASSLDSTGVEQYFGPGTRLTVT.

This clonotype has a count of ten or more. The genes are TRBV2 and TRBJ2-7; D perhaps matches TRBD2 (6 bases). The V end lost 6 bases, the J end lost 1 base, and 13 bases lay between the germline ends. Per the germline V gene, CDR1 is SNHLY and CDR2 is FYNNEI. The length of the CDR3 is 14 residues. The CDR3 DNA reads as TGTGCCAGCAGGGATCCCGGGACTTCCTACGAGCAGTACTTC. This sequence encodes CASRDPGTSYEQYF.

This clonotype was detected many times. The chain is built from TRBV4-3 and TRBJ2-3, with 11 bases fitting TRBD2. V lost 0 bases and J lost 4; bases outside the gene matches: 9. Germline V gene lookup returns CDR1 LGHNA and CDR2 YSLEER. This CDR3 contains 18 residues. CDR3 in amino acids: CASSQDFVAGGRPDTQYF. CDR3 bases: TGCGCCAGCAGCCAAGACTTTGTAGCGGGAGGGCGCCCAGATACGCAGTATTTT.

This clonotype was seen at least ten times. At one of its ends the junction is not consistent with the germline gene, which may arise from a read error. The V call is TRBV6-5, the J call TRBJ1-2, with D perhaps TRBD1 (6 bases). This CDR3 is 11 amino acids long. Germline-derived CDR1 and CDR2 are MNHEY and SVGAGI. The CDR3 nucleotides are TGTGCCAGCAGTAGGGAGGGGGACACTGAATTC. It translates to CASSREGDTEF.

Ten or more counts support this clonotype. This sequence joins TRBV12-3 or TRBV12-4 and TRBJ2-2; TRBD1 matches 7 bases. Trimming cost V 6 bases and J 2 bases; bases outside gene matches: 6. The length of the CDR3 is 15 residues. The CDR3 protein is CASRSGTDNTGELFF. The CDR3 nucleotides read TGTGCCAGCAGATCCGGGACAGACAACACCGGGGAGCTGTTTTTT.

This clonotype was found many times. The chain recombines TRBV5-6 with TRBJ2-2; 7 bases are a match to TRBD1. The trim removed 3 bases at V and 2 bases at J, leaving 7 bases unmatched. This CDR3 is built from 16 residues. Germline V gene data show CDR1 as SGHDT and CDR2 as YYEEEE. CDR3 bases: TGTGCCAGCAGCTCCGCCGGGACAGTAAACACCGGGGAGCTGTTTTTT. Its translation: CASSSAGTVNTGELFF.

This clonotype was detected only a few times. The gene calls are TRBV5-1 and TRBJ1-2; TRBD1 agrees at 11 bases. Trimming took 4 bases from V and 8 from J; bases not matched to a gene: 7. The CDR3 consists of 14 residues. Germline CDR1 SGHRS, CDR2 YFSETQ. The CDR3 DNA sequence: TGCGCCAGCAGCGTTGGGACAGGGGGAAGGGGCTACACCTTC. Translating gives CASSVGTGGRGYTF.

In DNA form, the CDR3 reads TGTGCCAGCAGTTTCAGGGGTCTGGTTGGAAGCAATCAGCCCCAGCATTTT. Translating gives CASSFRGLVGSNQPQHF. V is TRBV12-3 or TRBV12-4 and J is TRBJ1-5, with D perhaps matching TRBD1 (6 bases). V was trimmed by 3 bases and J by 1 base, leaving 16 bases between them. The CDR3 extends over 17 amino acids.

This clonotype was observed a handful of times. This sequence joins TRBV2 and TRBJ2-3; 9 bases are a match to TRBD2. The J segment lost 4 bases and the V segment lost 8 bases, leaving 4 bases of the junction unmatched. Per germline, CDR1 SNHLY and CDR2 FYNNEI. The CDR3 sequence is 13 residues long. The CDR3 DNA follows: TGTGCCAGCGGTATAGCGGGGGCAGATACGCAGTATTTT. Amino acids: CASGIAGADTQYF.

In its sample, this clonotype was seen a few times. The V call is TRBV20-1, the J call TRBJ2-7; D unresolved. V was cut by 6 bases and J by 3 bases, with 6 bases left in between. The germline gives CDR1 DFQATT, CDR2 SNEGSKA (reference sequence). The CDR3 is made up of 10 amino acids. The CDR3 bases are TGCAGTGCCCAGAGCTACGAGCAGTACTTC. Protein product: CSAQSYEQYF.

This clonotype has at least ten counts. The rearrangement uses TRBV6-2 or TRBV6-3 and TRBJ1-5; possible D gene TRBD1, 6 bases. The CDR3 contains 17 residues. Germline CDR1 reads MNHEY; CDR2 reads SVGEGT. The V end lost 5 bases, the J end lost 1 base, and 18 bases lay between the germline ends. CDR3 in amino acids: CASSHPRTVGSNQPQHF. As DNA, the CDR3 is TGTGCCAGCAGTCACCCAAGGACAGTTGGGAGCAATCAGCCCCAGCATTTT.

This clonotype was picked up a small number of times. The chain combines TRBV5-6 with TRBJ2-7; D gene uncertain. This CDR3 has 12 residues. Trimming stripped 3 bases from V and 3 bases from J, with 7 bases between. Per germline, CDR1 SGHDT and CDR2 YYEEEE. The CDR3 loop is CASSWNRYEQYF. CDR3 DNA: TGTGCCAGCAGCTGGAATCGCTACGAGCAGTACTTC.